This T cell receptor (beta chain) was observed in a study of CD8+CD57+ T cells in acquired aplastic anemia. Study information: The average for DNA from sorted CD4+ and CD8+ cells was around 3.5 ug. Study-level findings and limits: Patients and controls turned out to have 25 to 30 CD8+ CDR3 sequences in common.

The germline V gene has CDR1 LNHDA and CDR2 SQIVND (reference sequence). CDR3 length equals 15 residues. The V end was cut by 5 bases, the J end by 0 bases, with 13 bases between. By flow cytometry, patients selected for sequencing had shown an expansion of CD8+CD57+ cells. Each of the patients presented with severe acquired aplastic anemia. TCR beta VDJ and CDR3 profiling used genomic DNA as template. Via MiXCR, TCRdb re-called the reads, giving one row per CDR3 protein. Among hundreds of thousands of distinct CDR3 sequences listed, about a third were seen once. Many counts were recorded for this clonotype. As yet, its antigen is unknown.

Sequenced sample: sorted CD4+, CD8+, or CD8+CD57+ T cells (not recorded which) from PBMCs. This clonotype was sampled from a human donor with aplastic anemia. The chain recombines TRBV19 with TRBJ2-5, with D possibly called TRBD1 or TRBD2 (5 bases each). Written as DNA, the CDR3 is TGTGCCAGTAGTTCGGGGCGAGGGTACCAAGAGACCCAGTACTTC. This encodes CASSSGRGYQETQYF.